This T cell receptor beta chain was sequenced during a study of shared clonotypes between healthy human individuals. Turning to the study itself: CD4 naive and memory got three plates each, CD8 naive two, CD8 memory one.

Germline CDR1 reads MDHEN; CDR2 reads SYDVKM. CDR3 size: 14 residues. Trimming took 6 bases from V and 7 from J; bases not matched to a gene: 8. Division of CD4+ cells produced a CD45RA+ naive subset and a CD45RA-negative memory subset. Sequenced by immunoSEQ multiplex PCR; TCRdb stores in-frame clones only, minus some. The sample yields about 1.1 million clones, roughly 77% seen once. The J gene is TRBJ1-4, the V gene TRBV28; 7 bases are a match to TRBD1. Sample: memory CD4+ T cells from PBMCs. Subset denoted: CD45RA-negative fraction. The sequence came from a man aged 18 to 35 in good health. Some clones in this sample may be carry-over from other donors' samples. CDR3 coding DNA: TGTGCCAGCAGCCCCGCAGGGGGTGGTGAAAAACTGTTTTTT. Translated: CASSPAGGGEKLFF. The full variable domain, in which reference TRBV28 and TRBJ1-4 provide the parts outside the CDR3, is DVKVTQSSRYLVKRTGEKVFLECVQDMDHENMFWYRQDPGLGLRLIYFSYDVKMKEKGDIPEGYSVSREKKERFSLILESASTNQTSMYLCASSPAGGGEKLFFGSGTQLSVL.